A single T cell receptor (beta chain) is shown here with its context. Its target is not known. The authors ran a second PCR of 7 to 11 cycles using a sample-barcoded 5' primer and a J-beta primer mix. All cDNA molecules were each tagged by a template-switch adaptor with 12 random nucleotides. All samples yielded 2.5 million or more CDR3-containing paired-end reads. TCRdb recomputed calls from the 5' RACE reads with MiXCR, one row per CDR3 protein. The data hold 790,000 or so distinct CDR3 sequences, with roughly 56% observed a single time. This record belongs to a study of blood T cells in healthy people across ages. Study conclusions and caveats: Changes seen in expanded clonotypes were possibly confounded by donor CMV status left unknown.

Individuals who donated were healthy Caucasians from Russia aged roughly 6 to 100. CDR1 LNHNV and CDR2 YYDKDF come from the germline V gene (reference sequence). The CDR3 length is 13 residues. Trimming removed 3 bases at V and 9 bases at J, with 12 bases between. This TCR derives from a man in his forties in good health. The V and J genes are TRBV15 and TRBJ2-1; perhaps TRBD1 as D (6 bases). The specimen sequenced was blood. The CDR3 DNA is TGTGCCACCAGCAGGTCGCAAGGGGGTGAGCAGTTCTTC. Its protein product is CATSRSQGGEQFF.